One T cell receptor (beta chain) is described in this entry. What it binds is not known. J gave up 4 bases and V 6 bases, and 9 bases lay outside the gene matches. CDR3 length: 16 residues. Germline-derived CDR1 and CDR2 are LNHDA and SQIVND (reference sequence). The protocol was immunoSEQ multiplex PCR, while the TCRdb copy is restricted to in-frame clones and leaves out a portion. The sample lists 25,000 to 30,000 clones; 74% were seen once. The data stem from a study of immune evolution from preneoplasia to lung adenocarcinoma. Findings and caveats of the study: Top clone frequencies peaked in normal lung, apparently declining through invasive adenocarcinoma. Highest clonality occurred in KRAS-mutant, not EGFR-mutant or double wild-type, nodules.

The chain employs TRBV19 and TRBJ1-3; 10 nucleotides match TRBD1. Material: FFPE invasive lung adenocarcinoma tissue. This receptor was taken from a person in their 60s with invasive lung adenocarcinoma. Some clones in this sample may be carry-over from other donors' samples. CDR3 in amino acids: CASRLTGQGRGNTIYF. The CDR3 nucleotides read TGTGCCAGTAGGCTGACGGGACAGGGGAGAGGAAACACCATATATTTT.